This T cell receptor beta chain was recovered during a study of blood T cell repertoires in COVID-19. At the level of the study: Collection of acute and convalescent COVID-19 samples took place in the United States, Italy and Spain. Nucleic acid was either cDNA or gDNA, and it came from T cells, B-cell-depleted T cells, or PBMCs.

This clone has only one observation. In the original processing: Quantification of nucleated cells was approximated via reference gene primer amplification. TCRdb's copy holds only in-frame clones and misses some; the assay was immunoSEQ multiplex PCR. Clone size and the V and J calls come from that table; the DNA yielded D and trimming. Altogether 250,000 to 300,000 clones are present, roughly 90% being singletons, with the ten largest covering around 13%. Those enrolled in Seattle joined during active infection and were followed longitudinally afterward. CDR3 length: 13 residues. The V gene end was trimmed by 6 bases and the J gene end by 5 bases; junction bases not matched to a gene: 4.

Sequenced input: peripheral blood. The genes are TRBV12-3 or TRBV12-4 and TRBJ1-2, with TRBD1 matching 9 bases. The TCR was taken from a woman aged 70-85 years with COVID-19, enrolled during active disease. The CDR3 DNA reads TGTGCCAGCAGCCCCGGGACAGGGTATGGCTACACCTTC. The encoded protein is CASSPGTGYGYTF.